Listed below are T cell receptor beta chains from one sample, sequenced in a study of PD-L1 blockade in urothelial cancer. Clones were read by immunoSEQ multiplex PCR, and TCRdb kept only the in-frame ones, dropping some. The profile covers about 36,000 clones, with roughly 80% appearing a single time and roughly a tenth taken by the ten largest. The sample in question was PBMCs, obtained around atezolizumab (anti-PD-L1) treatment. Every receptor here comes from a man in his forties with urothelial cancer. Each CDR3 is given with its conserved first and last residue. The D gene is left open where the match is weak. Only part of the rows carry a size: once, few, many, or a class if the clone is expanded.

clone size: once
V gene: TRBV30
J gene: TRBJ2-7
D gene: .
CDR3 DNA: TGTGCCTGGAGTGTGGGGACTTATCGGAACGAGCAGTACTTC
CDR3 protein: CAWSVGTYRNEQYF

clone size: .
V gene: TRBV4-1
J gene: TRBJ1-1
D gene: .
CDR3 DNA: TGCGCCAGCAGTTCCTACCAGGGAGGGACTGAAGCTTTCTTT
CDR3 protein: CASSSYQGGTEAFF

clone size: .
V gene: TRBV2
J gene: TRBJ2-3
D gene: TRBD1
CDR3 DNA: TGTGCCAGCAGTCTGGGGACAGACCGCACAGATACGCAGTATTTT
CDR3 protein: CASSLGTDRTDTQYF

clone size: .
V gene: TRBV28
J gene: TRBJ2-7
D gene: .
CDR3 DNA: TGTGCCAGCAAGGGGGGGGGCCTTTCCTCCTCCTACGAGCAGTACTTC
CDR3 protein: CASKGGGLSSSYEQYF

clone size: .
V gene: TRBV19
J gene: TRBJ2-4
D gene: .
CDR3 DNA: TGTGCCAGTAGGCAACAGGGGGGGGAAAACATTCAGTACTTC
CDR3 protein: CASRQQGGENIQYF

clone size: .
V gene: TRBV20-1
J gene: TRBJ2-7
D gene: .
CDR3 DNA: TGCAGTGCTAGATCGGGGATCGAGCAGTACTTC
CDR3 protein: CSARSGIEQYF

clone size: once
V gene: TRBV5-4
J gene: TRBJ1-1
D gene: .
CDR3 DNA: TGTGCCAGCAGCTTGGACTACACTGAAGCTTTCTTT
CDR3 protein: CASSLDYTEAFF

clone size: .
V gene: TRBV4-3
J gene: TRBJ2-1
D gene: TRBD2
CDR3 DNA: TGCGCCAGCAGCCAAGATCGGTTAGCGGGGGACAATGAGCAGTTCTTC
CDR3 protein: CASSQDRLAGDNEQFF

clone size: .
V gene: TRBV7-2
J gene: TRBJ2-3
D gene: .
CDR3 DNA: TGTGCCAGCAGCTTATACGGCGGGAGCACAGATACGCAGTATTTT
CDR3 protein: CASSLYGGSTDTQYF

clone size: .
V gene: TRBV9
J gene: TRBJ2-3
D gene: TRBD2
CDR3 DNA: TGTGCCAGCAGCCCCGCCGTAGCGGGAGGGCTCCGCACAGATACGCAGTATTTT
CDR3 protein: CASSPAVAGGLRTDTQYF

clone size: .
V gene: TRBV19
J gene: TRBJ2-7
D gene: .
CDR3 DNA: TGTGCCAGTAGTAGAGTCGGGACTCGAGAGCAGTACTTC
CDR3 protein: CASSRVGTREQYF

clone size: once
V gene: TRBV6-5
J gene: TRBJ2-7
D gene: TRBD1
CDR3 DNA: TGTGCCAGCAGCTACAATTCAGGACAGGGACCCTACGAGCAGTACTTC
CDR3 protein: CASSYNSGQGPYEQYF

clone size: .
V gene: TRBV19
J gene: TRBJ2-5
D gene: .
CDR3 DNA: TGTGCCAGTAGCGTACAGGGCCTCCAAGAGACCCAGTACTTC
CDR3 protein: CASSVQGLQETQYF

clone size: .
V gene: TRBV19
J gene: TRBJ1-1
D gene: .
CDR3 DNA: TGTGCCAGTAGTATTGGGCGGAGGGACACTGAAGCTTTCTTT
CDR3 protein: CASSIGRRDTEAFF

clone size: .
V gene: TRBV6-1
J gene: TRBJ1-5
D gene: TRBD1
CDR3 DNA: TGTGCCAGCAGTGAATCCGGGACAGGCTATCAGCCCCAGCATTTT
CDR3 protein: CASSESGTGYQPQHF

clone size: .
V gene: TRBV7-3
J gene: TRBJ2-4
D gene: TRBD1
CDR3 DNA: TGTGCCAGCGGCCCGGGACAGGGAAACATTCAGTACTTC
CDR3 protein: CASGPGQGNIQYF

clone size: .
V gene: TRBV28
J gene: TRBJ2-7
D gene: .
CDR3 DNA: TGTGCCAGCAGTTTAATCGGGGGCTCCTACGAGCAGTACTTC
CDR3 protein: CASSLIGGSYEQYF